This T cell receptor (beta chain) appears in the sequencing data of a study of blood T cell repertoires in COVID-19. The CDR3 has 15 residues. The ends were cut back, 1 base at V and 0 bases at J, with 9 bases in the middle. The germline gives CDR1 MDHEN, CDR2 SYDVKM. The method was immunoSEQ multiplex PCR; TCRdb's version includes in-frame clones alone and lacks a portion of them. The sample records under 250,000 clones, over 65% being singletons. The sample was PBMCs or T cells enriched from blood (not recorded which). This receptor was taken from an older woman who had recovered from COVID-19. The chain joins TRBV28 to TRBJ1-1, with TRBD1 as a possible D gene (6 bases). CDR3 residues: CASSLFRGLNTEAFF. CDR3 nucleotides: TGTGCCAGCAGTTTATTCAGGGGTTTGAACACTGAAGCTTTCTTT.